This T cell receptor beta chain derives from a study of cytomegalovirus exposure and HLA in healthy donors. The assay was immunoSEQ multiplex PCR, and TCRdb's table has in-frame clones only and misses some. The profile shows approximately 160,000 clones, just under 85% of them singletons. There are 14 residues in the CDR3. Germline lookup yields CDR1 SEHNR and CDR2 FQNEAQ (reference sequence). Losses at the gene ends were 5 bases for V and 4 bases for J; bases not matched to a gene: 7. The sequence derives from a man in his thirties or forties in good health and CMV-seropositive. The chain links TRBV7-9 to TRBJ1-1; 7 bases map to TRBD1. Sequences were obtained from PBMCs. CDR3 in amino acids: CASSVRQGGTEAFF. DNA for the CDR3: TGTGCCAGCAGCGTCCGACAGGGTGGCACTGAAGCTTTCTTT.